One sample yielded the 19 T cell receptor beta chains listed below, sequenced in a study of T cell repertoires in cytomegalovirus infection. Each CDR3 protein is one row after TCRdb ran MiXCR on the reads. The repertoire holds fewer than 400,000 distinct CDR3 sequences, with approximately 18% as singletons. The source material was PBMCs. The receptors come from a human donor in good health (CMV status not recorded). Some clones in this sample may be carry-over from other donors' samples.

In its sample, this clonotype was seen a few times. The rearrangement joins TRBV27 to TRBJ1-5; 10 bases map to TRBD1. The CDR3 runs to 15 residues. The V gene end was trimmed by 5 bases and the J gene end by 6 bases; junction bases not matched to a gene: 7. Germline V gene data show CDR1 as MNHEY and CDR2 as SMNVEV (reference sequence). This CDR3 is CASSTQGQGFQPQHF. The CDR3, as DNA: TGTGCCAGCAGTACCCAGGGACAGGGGTTTCAGCCCCAGCATTTT.

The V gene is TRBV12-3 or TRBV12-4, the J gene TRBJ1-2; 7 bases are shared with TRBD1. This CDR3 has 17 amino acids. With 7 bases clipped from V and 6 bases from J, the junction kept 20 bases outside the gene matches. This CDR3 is CASTLWGGTASWDGYTF. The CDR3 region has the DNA TGTGCCAGCACCCTCTGGGGTGGGACAGCCTCATGGGATGGCTACACCTTC.

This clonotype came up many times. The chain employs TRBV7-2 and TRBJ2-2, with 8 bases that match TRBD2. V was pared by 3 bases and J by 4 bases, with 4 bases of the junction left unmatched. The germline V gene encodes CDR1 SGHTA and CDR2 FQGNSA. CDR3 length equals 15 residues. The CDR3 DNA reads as TGTGCCAGCAGCTTGGGGGCGGGGGGCACCGGGGAGCTGTTTTTT. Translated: CASSLGAGGTGELFF.

CDR3 in amino acids: CASSRWPKETQYF. The CDR3 nucleotides read TGTGCCAGCAGTCGGTGGCCCAAAGAGACCCAGTACTTC. This chain links TRBV2 with TRBJ2-5; D is unclear. This CDR3 is 13 amino acids long. Germline CDR1 is SNHLY and CDR2 is FYNNEI. Trimming stripped 5 bases from V and 3 bases from J, with 10 bases between. Together with reference TRBV2 and TRBJ2-5, the CDR3 gives the full variable domain: EPEVTQTPSHQVTQMGQEVILRCVPISNHLYFYWYRQILGQKVEFLVSFYNNEISEKSEIFDDQFSVERPDGSNFTLKIRSTKLEDSAMYFCASSRWPKETQYFGPGTRLLVL.

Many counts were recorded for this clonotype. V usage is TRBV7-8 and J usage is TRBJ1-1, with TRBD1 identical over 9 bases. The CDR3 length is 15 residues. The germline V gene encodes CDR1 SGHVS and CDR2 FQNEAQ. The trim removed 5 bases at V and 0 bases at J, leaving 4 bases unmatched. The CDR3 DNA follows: TGTGCCAGCAGCAAACAGGGGGCTATGAACACTGAAGCTTTCTTT. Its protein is CASSKQGAMNTEAFF. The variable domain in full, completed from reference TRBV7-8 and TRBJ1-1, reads GAGVSQSPRYKVAKRGQDVALRCDPISGHVSLFWYQQALGQGPEFLTYFQNEAQLDKSGLPSDRFFAERPEGSVSTLKIQRTQQEDSAVYLCASSKQGAMNTEAFFGQGTRLTVV.

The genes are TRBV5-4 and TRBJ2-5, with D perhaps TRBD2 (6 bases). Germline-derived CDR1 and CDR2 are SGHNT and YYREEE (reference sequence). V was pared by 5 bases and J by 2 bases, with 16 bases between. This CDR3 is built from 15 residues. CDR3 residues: CASSSPPAGQETQYF. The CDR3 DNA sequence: TGTGCCAGCAGTTCTCCGCCCGCGGGGCAAGAGACCCAGTACTTC.

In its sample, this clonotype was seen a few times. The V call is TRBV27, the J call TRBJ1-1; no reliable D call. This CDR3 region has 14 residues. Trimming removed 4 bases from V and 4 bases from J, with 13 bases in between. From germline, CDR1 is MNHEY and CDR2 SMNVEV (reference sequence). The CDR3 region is CASSSALQITEAFF. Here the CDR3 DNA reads TGTGCCAGCAGTTCAGCCCTACAGATCACTGAAGCTTTCTTT.

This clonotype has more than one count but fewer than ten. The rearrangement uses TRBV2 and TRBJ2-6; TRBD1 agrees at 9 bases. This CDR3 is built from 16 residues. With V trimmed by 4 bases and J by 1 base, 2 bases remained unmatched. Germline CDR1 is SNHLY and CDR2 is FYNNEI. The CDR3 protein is CASSGQGVSGANVLTF. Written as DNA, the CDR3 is TGTGCCAGCAGTGGACAGGGGGTATCTGGGGCCAACGTCCTGACTTTC.

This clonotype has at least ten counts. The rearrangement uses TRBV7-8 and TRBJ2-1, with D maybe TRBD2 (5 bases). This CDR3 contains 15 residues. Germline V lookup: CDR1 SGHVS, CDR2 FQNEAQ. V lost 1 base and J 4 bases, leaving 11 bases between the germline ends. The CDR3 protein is CASSLGSVPYNEQFF. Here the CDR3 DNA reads TGTGCCAGCAGCTTAGGTAGCGTCCCTTACAATGAGCAGTTCTTC.

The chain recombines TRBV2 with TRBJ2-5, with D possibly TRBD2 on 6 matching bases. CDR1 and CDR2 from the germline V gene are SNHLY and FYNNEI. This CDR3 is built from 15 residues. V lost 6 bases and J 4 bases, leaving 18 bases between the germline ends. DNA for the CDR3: TGTGCCAGCAGCGGGGGAGCGGGTCGAGGAGAGACCCAGTACTTC. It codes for CASSGGAGRGETQYF.

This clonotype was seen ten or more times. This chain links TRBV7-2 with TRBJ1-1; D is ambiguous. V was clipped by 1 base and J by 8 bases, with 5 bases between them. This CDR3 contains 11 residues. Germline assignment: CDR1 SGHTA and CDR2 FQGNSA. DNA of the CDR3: TGTGCCAGCAGCTTAGGTCTGGAAGCTTTCTTT. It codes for CASSLGLEAFF.

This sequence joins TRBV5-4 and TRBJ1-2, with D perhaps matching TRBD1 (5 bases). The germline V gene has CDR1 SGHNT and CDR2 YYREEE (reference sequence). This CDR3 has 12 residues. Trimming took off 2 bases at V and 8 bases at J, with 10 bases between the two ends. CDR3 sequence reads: CASSFQQEGYTF. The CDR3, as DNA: TGTGCCAGCAGCTTCCAACAGGAGGGCTACACCTTC.

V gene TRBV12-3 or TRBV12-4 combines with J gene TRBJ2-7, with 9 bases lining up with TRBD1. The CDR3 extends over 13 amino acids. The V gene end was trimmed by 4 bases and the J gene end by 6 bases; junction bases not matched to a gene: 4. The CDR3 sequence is CASSSRDRVEQYF. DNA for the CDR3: TGTGCCAGCAGTTCCCGGGACAGGGTCGAGCAGTACTTC.

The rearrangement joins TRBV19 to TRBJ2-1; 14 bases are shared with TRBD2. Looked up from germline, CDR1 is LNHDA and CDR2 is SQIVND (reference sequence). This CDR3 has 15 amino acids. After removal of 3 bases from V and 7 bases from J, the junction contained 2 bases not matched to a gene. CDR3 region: CASSMWTSGRNEQFF. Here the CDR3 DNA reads TGTGCCAGTAGTATGTGGACTAGCGGGAGGAATGAGCAGTTCTTC.

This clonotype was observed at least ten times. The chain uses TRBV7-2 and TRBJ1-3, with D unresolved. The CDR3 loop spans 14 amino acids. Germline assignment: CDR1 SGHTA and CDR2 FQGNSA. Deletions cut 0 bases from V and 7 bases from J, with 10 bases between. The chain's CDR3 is CASSLALTVNTIYF. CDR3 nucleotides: TGTGCCAGCAGCTTAGCATTAACGGTGAACACCATATATTTT. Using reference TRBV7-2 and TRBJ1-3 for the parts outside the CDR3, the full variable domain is GAGVSQSPSNKVTEKGKDVELRCDPISGHTALYWYRQSLGQGLEFLIYFQGNSAPDKSGLPSDRFSAERTGGSVSTLTIQRTQQEDSAVYLCASSLALTVNTIYFGEGSWLTVV.

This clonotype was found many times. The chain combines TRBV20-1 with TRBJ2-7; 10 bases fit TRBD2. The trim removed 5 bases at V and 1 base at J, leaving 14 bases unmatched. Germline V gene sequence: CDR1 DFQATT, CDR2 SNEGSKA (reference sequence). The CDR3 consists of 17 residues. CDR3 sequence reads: CSASSPLRTSGSYEQYF. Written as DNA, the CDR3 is TGCAGTGCTTCGTCCCCCCTTCGGACTAGCGGTTCCTACGAGCAGTACTTC.

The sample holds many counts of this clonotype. This CDR3 reads CASSQGRSGANVLTF. CDR3 DNA sequence: TGTGCCAGCAGCCAGGGAAGGTCTGGGGCCAACGTCCTGACTTTC. The chain uses TRBV7-2 and TRBJ2-6, with a tentative D call TRBD1 (5 bases). Trimming removed 5 bases at V and 1 base at J, with 9 bases between. Germline loops: CDR1 SGHTA, CDR2 FQGNSA. The CDR3 length is 15 residues.

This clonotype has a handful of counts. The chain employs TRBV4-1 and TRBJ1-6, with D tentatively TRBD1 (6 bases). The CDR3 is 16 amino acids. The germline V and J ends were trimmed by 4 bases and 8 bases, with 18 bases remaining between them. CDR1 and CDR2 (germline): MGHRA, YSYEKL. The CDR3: CASSRTALYLDSPLHF. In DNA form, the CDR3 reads TGCGCCAGCAGCCGGACAGCCTTGTATCTCGATTCACCCCTCCACTTT.

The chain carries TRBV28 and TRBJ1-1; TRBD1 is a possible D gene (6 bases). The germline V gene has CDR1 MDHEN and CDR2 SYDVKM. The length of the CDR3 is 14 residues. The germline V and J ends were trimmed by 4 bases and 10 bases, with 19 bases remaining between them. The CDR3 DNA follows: TGTGCCAGCAGTTCACGGGGAACAGGGAATAGAGCTTTCTTT. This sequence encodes CASSSRGTGNRAFF.